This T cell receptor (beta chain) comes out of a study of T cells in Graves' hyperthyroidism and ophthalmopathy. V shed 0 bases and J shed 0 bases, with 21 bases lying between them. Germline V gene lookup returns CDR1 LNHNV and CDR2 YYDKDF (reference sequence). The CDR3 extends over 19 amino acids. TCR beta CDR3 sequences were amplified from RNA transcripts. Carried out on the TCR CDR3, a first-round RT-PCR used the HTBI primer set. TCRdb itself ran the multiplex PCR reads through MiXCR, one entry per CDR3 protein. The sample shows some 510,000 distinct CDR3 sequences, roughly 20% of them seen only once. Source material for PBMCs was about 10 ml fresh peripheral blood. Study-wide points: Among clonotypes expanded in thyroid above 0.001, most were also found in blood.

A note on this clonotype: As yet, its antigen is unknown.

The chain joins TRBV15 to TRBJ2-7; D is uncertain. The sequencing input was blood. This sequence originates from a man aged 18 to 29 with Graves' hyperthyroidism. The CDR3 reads CATSRDRVGAEPSSYEQYF. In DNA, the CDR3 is TGTGCCACCAGCAGAGATCGTGTCGGTGCGGAGCCTAGCTCCTACGAGCAGTACTTC.